These T cell receptor beta chains were read from a single sample in a study of blood T cell repertoires in COVID-19. Clones were read by immunoSEQ multiplex PCR, and TCRdb kept only the in-frame ones, dropping some. The data contain under 250,000 clones, 84% of them seen just once; the ten biggest clones take up approximately 13%. Material: peripheral blood. These receptors originate from a human donor in a cohort sampled during active COVID-19. Each CDR3 is given with its conserved first and last residue. D genes are given only for firm matches. A clone size is listed for some rows: how often the clone was seen (once, few, many), or a class if it is expanded.

cdr3_length: 16
d_call: TRBD1
j_call: TRBJ2-7
v_call: TRBV28
clone_size: NA
cdr3_aa: CASSFSGTGVLYEQYF
cdr3_nt: TGTGCCAGCAGTTTCTCCGGGACAGGGGTCTTATACGAGCAGTACTTC

cdr3_length: 14
d_call: TRBD1
j_call: TRBJ1-6
v_call: TRBV3-1/TRBV3-2
clone_size: NA
cdr3_aa: CASSRQGAASPLHF
cdr3_nt: TGTGCCAGCAGCCGACAGGGGGCGGCTTCACCCCTCCACTTT

cdr3_length: 13
d_call: TRBD1
j_call: TRBJ1-2
v_call: TRBV6-5
clone_size: few
cdr3_aa: CASRYPGTGKYTF
cdr3_nt: TGTGCCAGCAGGTACCCCGGGACAGGAAAATACACCTTC

cdr3_length: 16
d_call: NA
j_call: TRBJ1-6
v_call: TRBV30
clone_size: few
cdr3_aa: CAWSGGGSAYNSPLHF
cdr3_nt: TGTGCCTGGAGTGGAGGAGGGAGCGCCTATAATTCACCCCTCCACTTT

cdr3_length: 13
d_call: TRBD1
j_call: TRBJ2-7
v_call: TRBV27
clone_size: NA
cdr3_aa: CASSLTGPYEQYF
cdr3_nt: TGTGCCAGCAGCCTGACAGGGCCCTACGAGCAGTACTTC

cdr3_length: 16
d_call: TRBD1
j_call: TRBJ2-2
v_call: TRBV11-2
clone_size: NA
cdr3_aa: CASSRTGLTNTGELFF
cdr3_nt: TGTGCCAGCAGCCGGACAGGGCTTACGAACACCGGGGAGCTGTTTTTT

cdr3_length: 14
d_call: TRBD1
j_call: TRBJ1-1
v_call: TRBV19
clone_size: NA
cdr3_aa: CASTSDRANTEAFF
cdr3_nt: TGTGCCAGTACCTCCGACAGGGCGAACACTGAAGCTTTCTTT

cdr3_length: 13
d_call: TRBD1
j_call: TRBJ2-7
v_call: TRBV5-1
clone_size: NA
cdr3_aa: CASSSGTGVEQYF
cdr3_nt: TGCGCCAGCAGCTCCGGGACAGGGGTCGAGCAGTACTTC

cdr3_length: 15
d_call: NA
j_call: TRBJ2-7
v_call: TRBV3-1/TRBV3-2
clone_size: NA
cdr3_aa: CASSSQGRRGYEQYF
cdr3_nt: TGTGCCAGCAGCTCCCAAGGCAGGAGGGGATACGAGCAGTACTTC

cdr3_length: 13
d_call: NA
j_call: TRBJ1-1
v_call: TRBV15
clone_size: NA
cdr3_aa: CATSRDSGVEAFF
cdr3_nt: TGTGCCACCAGCAGAGATTCAGGGGTTGAAGCTTTCTTT

cdr3_length: 13
d_call: NA
j_call: TRBJ1-5
v_call: TRBV18
clone_size: NA
cdr3_aa: CASSPDFPQPQHF
cdr3_nt: TGTGCCAGCTCACCGGACTTTCCTCAGCCCCAGCATTTT

cdr3_length: 12
d_call: NA
j_call: TRBJ2-7
v_call: TRBV29-1
clone_size: NA
cdr3_aa: CSVARSSYEQYF
cdr3_nt: TGCAGCGTTGCTCGGAGCTCCTACGAGCAGTACTTC

cdr3_length: 17
d_call: NA
j_call: TRBJ1-1
v_call: TRBV7-2
clone_size: NA
cdr3_aa: CASRGGVGLLRGTEAFF
cdr3_nt: TGTGCCAGCAGGGGCGGCGTGGGACTCCTCCGGGGCACTGAAGCTTTCTTT

cdr3_length: 12
d_call: NA
j_call: TRBJ1-5
v_call: TRBV19
clone_size: NA
cdr3_aa: CASSIDAQPQHF
cdr3_nt: TGTGCCAGTAGTATAGATGCGCAGCCCCAGCATTTT

cdr3_length: 15
d_call: TRBD2
j_call: TRBJ2-7
v_call: TRBV5-1
clone_size: NA
cdr3_aa: CASSSVPGGVGEQYF
cdr3_nt: TGCGCCAGCAGCTCCGTCCCGGGGGGGGTAGGCGAGCAGTACTTC

cdr3_length: 15
d_call: TRBD2
j_call: TRBJ2-7
v_call: TRBV4-1
clone_size: once
cdr3_aa: CASSQSRASGGEQYF
cdr3_nt: TGCGCCAGCAGCCAATCCCGGGCTAGCGGGGGCGAGCAGTACTTC

cdr3_length: 15
d_call: NA
j_call: TRBJ2-3
v_call: TRBV27
clone_size: once
cdr3_aa: CASSAEGAPGDTQYF
cdr3_nt: TGTGCCAGCAGTGCGGAGGGAGCGCCGGGAGATACGCAGTATTTT

cdr3_length: 13
d_call: TRBD2
j_call: TRBJ2-1
v_call: TRBV3-1/TRBV3-2
clone_size: few
cdr3_aa: CASRISGRNEQFF
cdr3_nt: TGTGCCAGCAGGATTAGCGGGAGAAATGAGCAGTTCTTC

cdr3_length: 14
d_call: TRBD1
j_call: TRBJ2-7
v_call: TRBV11-1
clone_size: NA
cdr3_aa: CASRSGTVSYEQYF
cdr3_nt: TGTGCCAGCAGATCCGGGACAGTCTCCTACGAGCAGTACTTC

cdr3_length: 12
d_call: NA
j_call: TRBJ1-4
v_call: TRBV3-1/TRBV3-2
clone_size: NA
cdr3_aa: CASSRHNEKLFF
cdr3_nt: TGTGCAAGCTCCAGACATAATGAAAAACTGTTTTTT

cdr3_length: 14
d_call: NA
j_call: TRBJ1-1
v_call: TRBV19
clone_size: few
cdr3_aa: CASSMGSEGVVAFF
cdr3_nt: TGTGCCAGTAGTATGGGTTCAGAGGGTGTTGTGGCTTTCTTT

cdr3_length: 15
d_call: NA
j_call: TRBJ2-2
v_call: TRBV19
clone_size: NA
cdr3_aa: CATTSDRLQTGELFF
cdr3_nt: TGTGCCACCACTTCAGACAGGCTACAAACCGGGGAGCTGTTTTTT

cdr3_length: 12
d_call: TRBD1
j_call: TRBJ1-3
v_call: TRBV25-1
clone_size: NA
cdr3_aa: CASSVQGNTIYF
cdr3_nt: TGTGCCAGCAGTGTACAGGGGAACACCATATATTTT

cdr3_length: 14
d_call: TRBD2
j_call: TRBJ2-2
v_call: TRBV29-1
clone_size: NA
cdr3_aa: CSVDSGRAAGELFF
cdr3_nt: TGCAGCGTTGACTCCGGGAGGGCCGCCGGGGAGCTGTTTTTT

cdr3_length: 15
d_call: NA
j_call: TRBJ1-5
v_call: TRBV19
clone_size: once
cdr3_aa: CASSTHREGNQPQHF
cdr3_nt: TGTGCCAGTAGTACCCACAGGGAAGGCAATCAGCCCCAGCATTTT

cdr3_length: 14
d_call: TRBD2
j_call: TRBJ2-4
v_call: TRBV5-1
clone_size: NA
cdr3_aa: CASSLSASGNIQYF
cdr3_nt: TGCGCCAGCAGCTTGTCGGCTAGCGGGAACATTCAGTACTTC

cdr3_length: 17
d_call: NA
j_call: TRBJ2-4
v_call: TRBV27
clone_size: NA
cdr3_aa: CASSLPDKVIAKNIQYF
cdr3_nt: TGTGCCAGCAGTTTACCCGACAAGGTGATAGCCAAAAACATTCAGTACTTC

cdr3_length: 16
d_call: TRBD1
j_call: TRBJ2-2
v_call: TRBV9
clone_size: NA
cdr3_aa: CASSVDRGLNTGELFF
cdr3_nt: TGTGCCAGCAGCGTAGACAGGGGGCTAAACACCGGGGAGCTGTTTTTT

cdr3_length: 13
d_call: NA
j_call: TRBJ2-3
v_call: TRBV6-5
clone_size: NA
cdr3_aa: CASSTGPPDTQYF
cdr3_nt: TGTGCCAGCAGTACAGGGCCCCCGGATACGCAGTATTTT

cdr3_length: 14
d_call: TRBD1
j_call: TRBJ2-4
v_call: TRBV2
clone_size: NA
cdr3_aa: CASSENRGKNIQYF
cdr3_nt: TGTGCCAGCAGTGAAAACAGGGGAAAAAACATTCAGTACTTC

cdr3_length: 19
d_call: NA
j_call: TRBJ2-7
v_call: TRBV1
clone_size: NA
cdr3_aa: CTSSPRTSGRPRRPYEQYF
cdr3_nt: TGCACCAGCAGCCCTCGGACTAGCGGGAGGCCCAGGAGACCCTACGAGCAGTACTTC

cdr3_length: 15
d_call: TRBD2
j_call: TRBJ2-3
v_call: TRBV5-1
clone_size: NA
cdr3_aa: CASSSRLAGGDTQYF
cdr3_nt: TGCGCCAGCAGCTCTCGACTAGCGGGAGGAGATACGCAGTATTTT

cdr3_length: 17
d_call: TRBD2
j_call: TRBJ2-1
v_call: TRBV19
clone_size: NA
cdr3_aa: CASSIDGGLAGVGEQFF
cdr3_nt: TGTGCCAGTAGTATAGATGGGGGACTAGCGGGAGTGGGTGAGCAGTTCTTC

cdr3_length: 15
d_call: TRBD2
j_call: TRBJ2-3
v_call: TRBV2
clone_size: few
cdr3_aa: CASSERTSATDTQYF
cdr3_nt: TGTGCCAGCAGTGAAAGGACTAGCGCCACAGATACGCAGTATTTT

cdr3_length: 18
d_call: NA
j_call: TRBJ2-1
v_call: TRBV6-1
clone_size: few
cdr3_aa: CASSEDGTAKFIYNEQFF
cdr3_nt: TGTGCCAGCAGTGAAGACGGCACAGCCAAATTCATCTACAATGAGCAGTTCTTC

cdr3_length: 13
d_call: TRBD2
j_call: TRBJ2-4
v_call: TRBV19
clone_size: NA
cdr3_aa: CASTKREENIQYF
cdr3_nt: TGTGCCAGTACAAAGCGGGAGGAAAACATTCAGTACTTC

cdr3_length: 14
d_call: NA
j_call: TRBJ1-6
v_call: TRBV30
clone_size: NA
cdr3_aa: CAWTVGGTDSPLHF
cdr3_nt: TGTGCCTGGACCGTCGGGGGAACGGATTCACCCCTCCACTTT

cdr3_length: 15
d_call: TRBD1
j_call: TRBJ1-2
v_call: TRBV7-2
clone_size: NA
cdr3_aa: CASSLQGAPNYGYTF
cdr3_nt: TGTGCCAGCAGCCTTCAGGGGGCCCCTAACTATGGCTACACCTTC

cdr3_length: 13
d_call: NA
j_call: TRBJ2-5
v_call: TRBV6-5
clone_size: NA
cdr3_aa: CASRRGYQETQYF
cdr3_nt: TGTGCCAGCAGGAGGGGGTACCAAGAGACCCAGTACTTC